The 2 T cell receptor beta chains below were found in one sample sequenced in a study of neoadjuvant anti-PD-1 for oral cavity cancer. Profiling relied on immunoSEQ multiplex PCR, and the TCRdb table lists in-frame clones only, not all of them. This table has around 60,000 clones, around 85% appearing once. The sequences come from PBMCs, collected before nivolumab (anti-PD-1) treatment. Receptors were obtained from a person aged 40 to 85 with oral cavity squamous cell carcinoma.

This clone was counted a few times. The V call is TRBV27, the J call TRBJ2-1; 7 positions match TRBD2. The CDR3 consists of 16 residues. The V segment lost 5 bases and the J segment 7 bases; nucleotides outside the gene matches: 14. Germline-derived CDR1 and CDR2 are MNHEY and SMNVEV (reference sequence). The CDR3 DNA reads TGTGCCAGCAGTGTGGCCCGACTAGCCGGGTCGAATGAGCAGTTCTTC. Residues: CASSVARLAGSNEQFF.

The DNA for the CDR3 is TGTGCCAGTAGTGCCAGACAGGGGAAATCCTCTGGGGCCAACGTCCTGACTTTC. This translates into CASSARQGKSSGANVLTF. V is TRBV19 and J is TRBJ2-6, with 8 positions matching TRBD1. The trim removed 5 bases at V and 0 bases at J, leaving 9 bases unmatched. Germline loops: CDR1 LNHDA, CDR2 SQIVND (reference sequence). The CDR3 is made up of 18 amino acids. The full variable domain, in which reference TRBV19 and TRBJ2-6 provide the parts outside the CDR3, is DGGITQSPKYLFRKEGQNVTLSCEQNLNHDAMYWYRQDPGQGLRLIYYSQIVNDFQKGDIAEGYSVSREKKESFPLTVTSAQKNPTAFYLCASSARQGKSSGANVLTFGAGSRLTVL.